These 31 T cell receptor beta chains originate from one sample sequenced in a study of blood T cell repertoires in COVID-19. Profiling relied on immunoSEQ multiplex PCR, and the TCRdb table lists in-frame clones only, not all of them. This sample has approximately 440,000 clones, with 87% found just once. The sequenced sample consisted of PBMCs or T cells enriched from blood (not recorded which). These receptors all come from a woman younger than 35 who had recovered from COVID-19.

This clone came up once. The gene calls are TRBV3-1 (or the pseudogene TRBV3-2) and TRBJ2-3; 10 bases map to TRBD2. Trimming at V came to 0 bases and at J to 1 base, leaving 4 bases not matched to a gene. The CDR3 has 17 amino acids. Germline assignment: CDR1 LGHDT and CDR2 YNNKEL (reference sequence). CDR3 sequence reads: CASSQEPSGGGTDTQYF. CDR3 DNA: TGTGCCAGCAGCCAAGAACCCAGCGGGGGGGGCACAGATACGCAGTATTTT.

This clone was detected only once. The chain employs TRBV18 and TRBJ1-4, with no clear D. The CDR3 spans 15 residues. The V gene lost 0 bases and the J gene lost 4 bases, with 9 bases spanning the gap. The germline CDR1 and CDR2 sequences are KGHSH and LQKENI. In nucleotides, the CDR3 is TGTGCCAGCTCACCACCGGGGAGAAGTAATGAAAAACTGTTTTTT. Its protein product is CASSPPGRSNEKLFF. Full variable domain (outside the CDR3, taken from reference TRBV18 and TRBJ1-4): NAGVMQNPRHLVRRRGQEARLRCSPMKGHSHVYWYRQLPEEGLKFMVYLQKENIIDESGMPKERFSAEFPKEGPSILRIQQVVRGDSAAYFCASSPPGRSNEKLFFGSGTQLSVL.

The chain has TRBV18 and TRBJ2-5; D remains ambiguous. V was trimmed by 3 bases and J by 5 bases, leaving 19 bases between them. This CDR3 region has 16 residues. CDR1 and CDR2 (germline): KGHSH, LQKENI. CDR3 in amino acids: CASSPHPRRPGETQYF. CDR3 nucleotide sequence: TGTGCCAGCTCACCCCACCCCCGACGGCCCGGGGAGACCCAGTACTTC.

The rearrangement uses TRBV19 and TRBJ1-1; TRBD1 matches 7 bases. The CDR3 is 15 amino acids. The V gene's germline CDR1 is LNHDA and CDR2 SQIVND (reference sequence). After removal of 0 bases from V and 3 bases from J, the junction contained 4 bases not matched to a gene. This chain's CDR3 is CASSIEARGDTEAFF. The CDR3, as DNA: TGTGCCAGTAGTATAGAGGCCAGGGGGGACACTGAAGCTTTCTTT.

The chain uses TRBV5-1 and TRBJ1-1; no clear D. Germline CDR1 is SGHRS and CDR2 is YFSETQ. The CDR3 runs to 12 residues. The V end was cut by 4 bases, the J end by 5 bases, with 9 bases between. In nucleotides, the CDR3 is TGCGCCAGCAGCCTCTCTAGGACTGAAGCTTTCTTT. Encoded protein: CASSLSRTEAFF.

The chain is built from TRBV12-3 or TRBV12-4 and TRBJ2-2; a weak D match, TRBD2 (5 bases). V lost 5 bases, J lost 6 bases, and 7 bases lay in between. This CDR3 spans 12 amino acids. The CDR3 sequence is CASSRGSGELFF. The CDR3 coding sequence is TGTGCCAGCAGTCGCGGGTCCGGGGAGCTGTTTTTT.

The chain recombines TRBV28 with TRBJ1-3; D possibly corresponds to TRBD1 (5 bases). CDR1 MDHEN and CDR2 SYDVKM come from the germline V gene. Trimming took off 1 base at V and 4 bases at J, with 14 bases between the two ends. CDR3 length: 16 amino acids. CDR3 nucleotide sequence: TGTGCCAGCAGTTTATACGGCAGGGTGGCCGGAAACACCATATATTTT. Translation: CASSLYGRVAGNTIYF.

CDR3 in DNA: TGTGCCTGGAACCCGGGGGGCGCGGGCGAGCAGTACTTC. It yields the protein CAWNPGGAGEQYF. The chain is built from TRBV30 and TRBJ2-7, with a tentative D call TRBD2 (7 bases). Trimming shortened V by 4 bases and J by 6 bases, and 16 bases separated the two germline ends. CDR3 length equals 13 residues. CDR1 GTSNPN and CDR2 SVGIG come from the germline V gene (reference sequence).

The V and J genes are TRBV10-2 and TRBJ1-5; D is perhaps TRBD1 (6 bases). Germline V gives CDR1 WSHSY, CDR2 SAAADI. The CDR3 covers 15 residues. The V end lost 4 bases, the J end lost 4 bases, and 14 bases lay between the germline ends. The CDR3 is CASSGRGGVNQPQHF. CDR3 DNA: TGCGCCAGCAGTGGGAGGGGGGGTGTGAATCAGCCCCAGCATTTT.

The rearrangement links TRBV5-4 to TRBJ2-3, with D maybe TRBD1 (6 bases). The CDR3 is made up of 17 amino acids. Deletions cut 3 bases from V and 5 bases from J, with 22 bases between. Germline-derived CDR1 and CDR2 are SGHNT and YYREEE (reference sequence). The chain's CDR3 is CASSSKQGPYIRDTQYF. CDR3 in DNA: TGTGCCAGCAGCTCTAAACAGGGCCCGTATATACGAGATACGCAGTATTTT.

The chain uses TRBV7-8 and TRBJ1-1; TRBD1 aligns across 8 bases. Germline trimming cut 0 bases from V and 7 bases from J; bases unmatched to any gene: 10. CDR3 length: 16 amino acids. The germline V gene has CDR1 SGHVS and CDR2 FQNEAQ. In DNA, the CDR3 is TGTGCCAGCAGCTTAGCGAGGGCAGGGGGCGGAGGTGAAGCTTTCTTT. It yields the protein CASSLARAGGGGEAFF.

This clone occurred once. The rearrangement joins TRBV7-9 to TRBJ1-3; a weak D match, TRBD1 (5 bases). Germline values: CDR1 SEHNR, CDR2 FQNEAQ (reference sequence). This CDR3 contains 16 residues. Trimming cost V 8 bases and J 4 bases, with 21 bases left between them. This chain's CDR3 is CASAKGRGSKGNTIYF. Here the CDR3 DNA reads TGTGCCAGCGCCAAGGGGCGGGGCTCGAAGGGAAACACCATATATTTT.

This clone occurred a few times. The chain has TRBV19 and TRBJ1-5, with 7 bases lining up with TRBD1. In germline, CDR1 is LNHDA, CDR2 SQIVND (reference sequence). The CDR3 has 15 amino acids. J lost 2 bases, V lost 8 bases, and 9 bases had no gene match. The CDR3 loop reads CASESGGYGNQPQHF. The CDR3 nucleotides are TGTGCCAGTGAGTCAGGGGGATATGGCAATCAGCCCCAGCATTTT. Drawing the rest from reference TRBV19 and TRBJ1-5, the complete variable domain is DGGITQSPKYLFRKEGQNVTLSCEQNLNHDAMYWYRQDPGQGLRLIYYSQIVNDFQKGDIAEGYSVSREKKESFPLTVTSAQKNPTAFYLCASESGGYGNQPQHFGDGTRLSIL.

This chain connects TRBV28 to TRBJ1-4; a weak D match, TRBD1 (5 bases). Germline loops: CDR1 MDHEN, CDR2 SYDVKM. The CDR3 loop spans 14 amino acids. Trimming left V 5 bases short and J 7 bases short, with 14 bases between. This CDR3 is CASSGAGGSEKLFF. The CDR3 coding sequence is TGTGCCAGCAGTGGGGCGGGGGGTAGTGAAAAACTGTTTTTT.

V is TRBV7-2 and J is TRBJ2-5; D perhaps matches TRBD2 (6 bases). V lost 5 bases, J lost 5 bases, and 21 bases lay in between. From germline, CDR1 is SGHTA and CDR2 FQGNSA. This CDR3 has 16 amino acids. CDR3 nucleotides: TGTGCCAGCAGCACCAGGAAGGCCTCAGGAGGGGAGACCCAGTACTTC. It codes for CASSTRKASGGETQYF.

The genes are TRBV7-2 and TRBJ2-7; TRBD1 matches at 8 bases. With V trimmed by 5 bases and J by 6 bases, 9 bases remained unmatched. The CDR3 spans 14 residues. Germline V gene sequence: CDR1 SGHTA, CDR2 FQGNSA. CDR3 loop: CASSPRTGNPEQYF. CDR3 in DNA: TGTGCCAGCAGCCCACGGACAGGGAATCCCGAGCAGTACTTC.

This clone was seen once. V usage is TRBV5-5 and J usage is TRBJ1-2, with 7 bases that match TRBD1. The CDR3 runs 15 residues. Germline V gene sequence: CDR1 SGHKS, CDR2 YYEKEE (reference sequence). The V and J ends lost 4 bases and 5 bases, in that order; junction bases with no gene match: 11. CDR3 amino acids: CASSPGGTDHYGYTF. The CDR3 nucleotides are TGTGCCAGCAGCCCCGGTGGGACAGATCATTATGGCTACACCTTC.

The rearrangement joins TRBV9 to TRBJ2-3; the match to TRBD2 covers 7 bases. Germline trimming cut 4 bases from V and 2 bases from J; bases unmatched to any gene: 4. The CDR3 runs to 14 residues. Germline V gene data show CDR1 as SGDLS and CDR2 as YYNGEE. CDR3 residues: CASSPSGDTDTQYF. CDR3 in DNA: TGTGCCAGCAGCCCCAGCGGGGACACAGATACGCAGTATTTT.

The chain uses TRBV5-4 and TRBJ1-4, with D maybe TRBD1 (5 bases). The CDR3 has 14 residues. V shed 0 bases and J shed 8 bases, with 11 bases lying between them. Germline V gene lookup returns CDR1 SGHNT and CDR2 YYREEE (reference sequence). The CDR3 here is CASSLEGAGEKLFF. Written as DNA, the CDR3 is TGTGCCAGCAGCTTGGAAGGGGCTGGGGAAAAACTGTTTTTT.

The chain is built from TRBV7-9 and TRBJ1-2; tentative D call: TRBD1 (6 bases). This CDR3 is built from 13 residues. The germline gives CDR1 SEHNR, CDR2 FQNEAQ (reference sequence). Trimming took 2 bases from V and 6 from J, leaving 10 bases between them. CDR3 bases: TGTGCCAGCAGCTTATCAGGGGAAGATGGCTACACCTTC. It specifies CASSLSGEDGYTF.

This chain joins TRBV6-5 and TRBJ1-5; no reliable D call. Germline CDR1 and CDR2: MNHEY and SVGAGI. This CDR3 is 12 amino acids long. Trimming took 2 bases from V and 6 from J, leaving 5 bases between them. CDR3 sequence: CASSYIGQPQHF. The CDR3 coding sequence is TGTGCCAGCAGTTACATCGGTCAGCCCCAGCATTTT.

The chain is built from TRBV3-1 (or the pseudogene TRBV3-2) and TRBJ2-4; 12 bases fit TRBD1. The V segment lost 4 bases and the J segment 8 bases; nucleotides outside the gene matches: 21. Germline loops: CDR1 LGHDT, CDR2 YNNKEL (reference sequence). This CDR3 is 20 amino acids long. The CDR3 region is CASSLSQSGTGGLGWDIQYF. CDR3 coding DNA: TGTGCCAGCAGCCTAAGCCAGTCCGGGACAGGGGGCTTGGGTTGGGACATTCAGTACTTC.

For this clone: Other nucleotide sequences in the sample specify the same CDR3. CDR3 protein: CASSPPGRYEQYF. The DNA of the CDR3 is TGTGCCAGCAGTCCTCCCGGCAGGTACGAGCAGTACTTC. The rearrangement links TRBV6-5 to TRBJ2-7; D is uncertain. In germline, CDR1 is MNHEY, CDR2 SVGAGI. CDR3 length: 13 amino acids. With 5 bases removed from V and 4 bases from J, the gap between germline ends came to 12 bases.

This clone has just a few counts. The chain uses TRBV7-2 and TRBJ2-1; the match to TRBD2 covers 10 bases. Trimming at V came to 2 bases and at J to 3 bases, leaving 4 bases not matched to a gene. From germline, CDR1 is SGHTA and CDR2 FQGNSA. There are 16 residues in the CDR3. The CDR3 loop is CASSLHSGGLYNEQFF. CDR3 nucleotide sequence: TGTGCCAGCAGCTTACATAGCGGGGGGCTCTACAATGAGCAGTTCTTC.

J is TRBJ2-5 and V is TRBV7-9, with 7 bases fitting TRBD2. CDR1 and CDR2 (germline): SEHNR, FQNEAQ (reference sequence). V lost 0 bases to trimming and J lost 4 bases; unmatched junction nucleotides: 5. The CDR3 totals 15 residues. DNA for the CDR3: TGTGCCAGCAGCTTAGCGTTGGGGAGGGGAGAGACCCAGTACTTC. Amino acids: CASSLALGRGETQYF.

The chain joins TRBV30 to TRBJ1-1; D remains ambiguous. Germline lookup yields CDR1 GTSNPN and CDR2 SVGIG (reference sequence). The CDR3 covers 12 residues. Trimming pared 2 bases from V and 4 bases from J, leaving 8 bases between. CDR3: CAWSRVGTEAFF. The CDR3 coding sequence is TGTGCCTGGAGTCGGGTGGGCACTGAAGCTTTCTTT.

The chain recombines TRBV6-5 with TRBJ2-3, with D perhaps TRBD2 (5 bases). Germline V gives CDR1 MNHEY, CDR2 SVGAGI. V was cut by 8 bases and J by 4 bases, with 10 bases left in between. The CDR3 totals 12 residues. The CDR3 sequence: CASGLDPDTQYF. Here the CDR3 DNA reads TGTGCCAGCGGACTCGACCCAGATACGCAGTATTTT.

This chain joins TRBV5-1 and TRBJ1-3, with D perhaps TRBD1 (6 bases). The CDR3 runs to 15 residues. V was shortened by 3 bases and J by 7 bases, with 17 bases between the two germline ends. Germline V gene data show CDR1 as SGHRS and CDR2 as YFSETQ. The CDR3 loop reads CASSSAGEGGNTIYF. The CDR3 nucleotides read TGCGCCAGCAGCTCGGCAGGGGAGGGCGGGAACACCATATATTTT.

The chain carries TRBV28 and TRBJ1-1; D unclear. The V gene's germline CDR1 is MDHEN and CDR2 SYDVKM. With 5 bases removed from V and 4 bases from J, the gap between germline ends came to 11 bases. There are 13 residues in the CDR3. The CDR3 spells CASSPYLSTEAFF. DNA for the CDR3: TGTGCCAGCAGTCCCTACCTATCCACTGAAGCTTTCTTT.

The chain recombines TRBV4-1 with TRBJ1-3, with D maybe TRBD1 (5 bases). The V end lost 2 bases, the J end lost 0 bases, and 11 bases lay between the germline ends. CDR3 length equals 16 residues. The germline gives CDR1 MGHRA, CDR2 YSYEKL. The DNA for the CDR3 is TGCGCCAGCAGCCAATCACGGGGGACCTCTGGAAACACCATATATTTT. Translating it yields CASSQSRGTSGNTIYF.

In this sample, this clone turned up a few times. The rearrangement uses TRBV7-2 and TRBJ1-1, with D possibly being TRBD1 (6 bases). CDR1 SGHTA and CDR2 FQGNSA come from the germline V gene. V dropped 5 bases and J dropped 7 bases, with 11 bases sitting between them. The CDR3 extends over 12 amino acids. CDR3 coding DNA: TGTGCCAGCAGCCTCAGGGGTCTTGAAGCTTTCTTT. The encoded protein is CASSLRGLEAFF.